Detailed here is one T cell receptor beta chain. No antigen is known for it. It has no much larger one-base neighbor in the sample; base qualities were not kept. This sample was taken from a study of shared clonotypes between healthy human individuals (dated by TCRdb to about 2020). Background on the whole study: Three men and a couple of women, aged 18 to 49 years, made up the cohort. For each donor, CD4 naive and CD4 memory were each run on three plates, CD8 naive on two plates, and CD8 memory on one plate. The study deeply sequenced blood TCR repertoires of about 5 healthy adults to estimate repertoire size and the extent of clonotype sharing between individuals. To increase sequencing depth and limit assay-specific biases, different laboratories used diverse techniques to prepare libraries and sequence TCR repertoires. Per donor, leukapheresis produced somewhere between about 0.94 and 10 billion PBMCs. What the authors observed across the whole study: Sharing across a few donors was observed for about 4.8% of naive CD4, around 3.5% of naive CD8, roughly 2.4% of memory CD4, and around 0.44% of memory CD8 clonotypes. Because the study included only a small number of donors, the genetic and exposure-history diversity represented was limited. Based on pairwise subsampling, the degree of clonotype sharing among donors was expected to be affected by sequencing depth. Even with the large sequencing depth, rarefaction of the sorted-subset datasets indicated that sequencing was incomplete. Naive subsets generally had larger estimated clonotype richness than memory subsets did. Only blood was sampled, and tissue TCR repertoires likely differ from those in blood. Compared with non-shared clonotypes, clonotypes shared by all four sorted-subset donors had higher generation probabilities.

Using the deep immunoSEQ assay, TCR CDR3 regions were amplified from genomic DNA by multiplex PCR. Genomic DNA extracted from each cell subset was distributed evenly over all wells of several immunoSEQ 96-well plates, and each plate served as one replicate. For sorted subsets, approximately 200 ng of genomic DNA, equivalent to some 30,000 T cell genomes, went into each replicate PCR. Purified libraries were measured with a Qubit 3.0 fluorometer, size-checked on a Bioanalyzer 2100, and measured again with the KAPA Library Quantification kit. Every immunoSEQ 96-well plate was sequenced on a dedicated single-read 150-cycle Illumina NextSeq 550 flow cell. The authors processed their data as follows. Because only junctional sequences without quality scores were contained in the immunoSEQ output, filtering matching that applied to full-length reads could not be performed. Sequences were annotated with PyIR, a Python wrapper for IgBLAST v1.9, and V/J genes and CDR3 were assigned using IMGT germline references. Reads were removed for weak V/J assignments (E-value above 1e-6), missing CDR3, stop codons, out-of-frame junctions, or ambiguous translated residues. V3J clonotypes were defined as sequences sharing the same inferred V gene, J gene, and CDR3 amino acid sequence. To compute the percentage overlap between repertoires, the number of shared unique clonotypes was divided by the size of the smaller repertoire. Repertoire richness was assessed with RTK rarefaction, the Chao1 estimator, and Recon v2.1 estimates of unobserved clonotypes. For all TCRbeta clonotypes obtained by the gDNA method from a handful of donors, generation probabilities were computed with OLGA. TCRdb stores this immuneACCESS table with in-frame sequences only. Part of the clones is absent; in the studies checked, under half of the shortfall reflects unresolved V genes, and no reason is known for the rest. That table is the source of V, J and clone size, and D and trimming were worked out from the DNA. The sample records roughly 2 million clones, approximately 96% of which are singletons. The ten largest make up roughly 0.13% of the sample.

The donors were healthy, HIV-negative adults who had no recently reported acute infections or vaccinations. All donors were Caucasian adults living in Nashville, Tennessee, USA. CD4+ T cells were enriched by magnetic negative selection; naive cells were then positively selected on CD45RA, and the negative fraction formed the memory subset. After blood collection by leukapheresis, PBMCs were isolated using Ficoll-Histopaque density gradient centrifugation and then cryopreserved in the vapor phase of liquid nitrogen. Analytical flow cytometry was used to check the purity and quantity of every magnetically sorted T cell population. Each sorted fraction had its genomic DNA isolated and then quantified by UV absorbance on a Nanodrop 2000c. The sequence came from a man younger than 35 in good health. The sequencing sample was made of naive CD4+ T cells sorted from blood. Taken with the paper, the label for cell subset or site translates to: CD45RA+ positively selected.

The DNA reads as follows: TGTGCCAGCTCACCCCACGGAGATACGCAGTATTTT. This codes for CASSPHGDTQYF. The sequence links TRBV18 to TRBJ2-3; the D gene is unclear. From its cysteine to its phenylalanine, the CDR3 spans 12 amino acids. This entry keeps only the CDR3 DNA: 36 bases, framed from base 1. CDR1 and CDR2 are drawn from the germline V gene: KGHSH, LQKENI. Deletion took 3 bases off V and 5 bases off J, with a span of 6 bases between the germline ends.